This TCR beta chain was retrieved from a study of blood T cell repertoires in COVID-19. Germline CDR1 SGHNT, CDR2 YYREEE (reference sequence). The junction had 4 bases not matched to a gene; V was cut back by 3 bases and J by 5 bases. CDR3 length: 14 amino acids. Here immunoSEQ multiplex PCR was the method, and the copy in TCRdb shows in-frame clones only, minus some. The sample comprises 72,000 or so clones, 85% to 90% of which are singletons, and 35% to 40% rests with the top ten. The genes are TRBV5-4 and TRBJ1-1; 10 positions agree with TRBD1. The TCR was taken from a woman older than 75 with active or convalescent COVID-19. Sequencing used peripheral blood. CDR3 sequence (DNA): TGTGCCAGCAGCTGGGACAGGGGTGGAACTGAAGCTTTCTTT. This codes for CASSWDRGGTEAFF. Filled out from reference TRBV5-4 and TRBJ1-1, the complete variable domain reads ETGVTQSPTHLIKTRGQQVTLRCSSQSGHNTVSWYQQALGQGPQFIFQYYREEENGRGNFPPRFSGLQFPNYSSELNVNALELDDSALYLCASSWDRGGTEAFFGQGTRLTVV.